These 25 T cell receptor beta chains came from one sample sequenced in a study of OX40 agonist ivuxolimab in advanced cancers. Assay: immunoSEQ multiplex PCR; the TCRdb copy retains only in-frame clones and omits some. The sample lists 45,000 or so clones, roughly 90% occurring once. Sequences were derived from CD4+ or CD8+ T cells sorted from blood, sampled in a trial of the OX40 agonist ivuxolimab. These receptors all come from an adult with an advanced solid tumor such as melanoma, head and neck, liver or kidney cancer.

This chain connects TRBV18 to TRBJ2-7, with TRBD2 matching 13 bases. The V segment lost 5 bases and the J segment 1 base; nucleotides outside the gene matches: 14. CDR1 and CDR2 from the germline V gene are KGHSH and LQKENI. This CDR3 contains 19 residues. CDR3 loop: CASSKEGLAGILISYEQYF. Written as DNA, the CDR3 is TGTGCCAGCTCAAAGGAGGGACTAGCGGGAATTTTAATTTCCTACGAGCAGTACTTC.

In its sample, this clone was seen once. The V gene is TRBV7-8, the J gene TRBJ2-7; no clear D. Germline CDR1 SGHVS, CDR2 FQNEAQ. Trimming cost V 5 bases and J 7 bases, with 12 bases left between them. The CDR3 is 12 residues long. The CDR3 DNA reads TGTGCCAGCAGCCGGAATTGGTGGGAGCAGTACTTC. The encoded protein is CASSRNWWEQYF.

DNA for the CDR3: TGTGCCAGTAGGCCCAACAGGGTGAACACTGAAGCTTTCTTT. The encoded protein is CASRPNRVNTEAFF. V and J are TRBV19 and TRBJ1-1; D might be TRBD1 (6 bases). Looked up from germline, CDR1 is LNHDA and CDR2 is SQIVND (reference sequence). CDR3 length equals 14 residues. V was pared by 6 bases and J by 0 bases, with 11 bases between.

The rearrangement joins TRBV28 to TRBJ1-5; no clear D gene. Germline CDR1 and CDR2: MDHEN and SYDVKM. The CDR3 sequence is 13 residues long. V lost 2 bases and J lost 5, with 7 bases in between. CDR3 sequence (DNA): TGTGCCAGCAGTTTACGAGCTTATCAGCCCCAGCATTTT. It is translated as CASSLRAYQPQHF.

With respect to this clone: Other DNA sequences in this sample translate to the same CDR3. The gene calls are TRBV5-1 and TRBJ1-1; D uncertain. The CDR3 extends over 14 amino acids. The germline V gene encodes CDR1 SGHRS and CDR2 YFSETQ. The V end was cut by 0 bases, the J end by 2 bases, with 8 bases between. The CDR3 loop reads CASSLVPGNTEAFF. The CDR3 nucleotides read TGCGCCAGCAGCTTGGTCCCGGGCAACACTGAAGCTTTCTTT. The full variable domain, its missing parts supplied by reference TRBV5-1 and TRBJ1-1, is KAGVTQTPRYLIKTRGQQVTLSCSPISGHRSVSWYQQTPGQGLQFLFEYFSETQRNKGNFPGRFSGRQFSNSRSEMNVSTLELGDSALYLCASSLVPGNTEAFFGQGTRLTVV.

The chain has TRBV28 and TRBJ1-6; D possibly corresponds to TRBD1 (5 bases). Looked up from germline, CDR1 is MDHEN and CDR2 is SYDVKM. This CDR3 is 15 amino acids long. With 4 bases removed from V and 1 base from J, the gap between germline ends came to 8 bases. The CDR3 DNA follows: TGTGCCAGCAGTTCGGGGGGTTCCTATAATTCACCCCTCCACTTT. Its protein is CASSSGGSYNSPLHF.

The CDR3 here is CASSAGQPYQETQYF. The CDR3 bases are TGTGCCAGCAGCGCGGGACAGCCGTACCAAGAGACCCAGTACTTC. V gene TRBV9 combines with J gene TRBJ2-5, with 7 bases identical to TRBD1. Trimming at V came to 3 bases and at J to 0 bases, leaving 5 bases not matched to a gene. Germline V gives CDR1 SGDLS, CDR2 YYNGEE. The CDR3 runs to 15 residues.

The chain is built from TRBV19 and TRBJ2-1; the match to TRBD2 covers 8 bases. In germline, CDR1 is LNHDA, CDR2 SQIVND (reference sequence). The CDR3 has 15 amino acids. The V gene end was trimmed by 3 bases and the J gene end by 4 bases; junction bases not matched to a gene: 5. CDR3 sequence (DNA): TGTGCCAGTAGTATCACTAGCGGACTTTACAATGAGCAGTTCTTC. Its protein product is CASSITSGLYNEQFF.

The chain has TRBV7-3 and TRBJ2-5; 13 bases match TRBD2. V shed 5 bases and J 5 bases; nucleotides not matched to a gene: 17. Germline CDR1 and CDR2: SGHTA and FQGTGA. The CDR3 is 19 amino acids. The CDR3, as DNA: TGTGCCAGCAGCCCGGACAGGGTAAAACTAGCGGGAGGGACGGAGACCCAGTACTTC. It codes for CASSPDRVKLAGGTETQYF.

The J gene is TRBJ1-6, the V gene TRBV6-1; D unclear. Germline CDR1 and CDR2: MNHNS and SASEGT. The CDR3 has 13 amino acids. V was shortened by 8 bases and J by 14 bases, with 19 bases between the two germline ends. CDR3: CASSESPNSALHF. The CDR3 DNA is TGTGCCAGCTCAGAGAGTCCTAATTCGGCCCTCCACTTT.

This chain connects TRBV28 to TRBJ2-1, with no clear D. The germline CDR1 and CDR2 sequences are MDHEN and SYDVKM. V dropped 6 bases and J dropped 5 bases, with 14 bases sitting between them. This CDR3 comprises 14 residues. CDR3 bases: TGTGCCAGCAGGGTAGGTAGCCGGCACAATGAGCAGTTCTTC. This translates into CASRVGSRHNEQFF.

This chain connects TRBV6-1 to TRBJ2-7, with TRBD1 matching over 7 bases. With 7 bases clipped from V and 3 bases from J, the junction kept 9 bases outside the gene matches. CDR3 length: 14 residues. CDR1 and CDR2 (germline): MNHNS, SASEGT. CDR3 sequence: CASTPTGINYEQYF. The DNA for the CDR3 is TGTGCCAGCACCCCGACAGGGATTAACTACGAGCAGTACTTC.

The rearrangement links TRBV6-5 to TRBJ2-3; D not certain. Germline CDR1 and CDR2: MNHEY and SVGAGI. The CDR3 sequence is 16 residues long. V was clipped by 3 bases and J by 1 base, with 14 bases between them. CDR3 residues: CASSYGLNLRTDTQYF. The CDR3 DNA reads TGTGCCAGCAGTTATGGGCTCAACCTACGCACAGATACGCAGTATTTT.

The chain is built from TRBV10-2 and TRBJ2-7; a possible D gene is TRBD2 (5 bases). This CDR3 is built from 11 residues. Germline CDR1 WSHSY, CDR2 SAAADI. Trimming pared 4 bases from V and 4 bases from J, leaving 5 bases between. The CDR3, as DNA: TGCGCCAGCAGTGGCGGGTACGAGCAGTACTTC. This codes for CASSGGYEQYF.

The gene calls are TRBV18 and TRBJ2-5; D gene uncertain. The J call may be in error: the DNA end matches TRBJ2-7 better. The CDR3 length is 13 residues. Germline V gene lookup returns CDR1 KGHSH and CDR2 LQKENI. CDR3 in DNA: TGTGCCAGCTCACCATCAGGAACCTACGAGCAGTACTTC. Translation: CASSPSGTYEQYF.

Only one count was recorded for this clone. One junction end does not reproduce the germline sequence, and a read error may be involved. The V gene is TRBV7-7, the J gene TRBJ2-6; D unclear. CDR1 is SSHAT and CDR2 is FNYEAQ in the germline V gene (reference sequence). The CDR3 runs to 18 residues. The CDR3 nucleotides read TGTGCCAGCAGCATAAGCCATAATGCCACAAAGTCGGGCCAACGTCCTGACTTC. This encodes CASSISHNATKSGQRPDF.

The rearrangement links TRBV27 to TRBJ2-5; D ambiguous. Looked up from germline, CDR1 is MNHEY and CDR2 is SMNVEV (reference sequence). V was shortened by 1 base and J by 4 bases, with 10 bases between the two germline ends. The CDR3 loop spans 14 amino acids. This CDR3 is CASSLLSVRETQYF. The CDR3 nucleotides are TGTGCCAGCAGTTTATTGTCCGTTCGAGAGACCCAGTACTTC.

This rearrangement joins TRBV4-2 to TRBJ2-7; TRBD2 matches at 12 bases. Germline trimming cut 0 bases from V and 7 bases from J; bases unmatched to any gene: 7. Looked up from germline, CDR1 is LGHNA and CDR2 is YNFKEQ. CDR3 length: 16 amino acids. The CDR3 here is CASSQEKTSGRGEQYF. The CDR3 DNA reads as TGTGCCAGCAGCCAAGAGAAGACTAGCGGGAGAGGGGAGCAGTACTTC.

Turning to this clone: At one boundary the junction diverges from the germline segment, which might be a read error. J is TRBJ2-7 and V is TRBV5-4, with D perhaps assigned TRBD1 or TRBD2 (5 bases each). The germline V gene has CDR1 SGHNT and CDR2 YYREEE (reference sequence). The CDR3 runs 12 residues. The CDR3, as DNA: TGTGCCAGCAGCAGGGACGTCTACGAGCAGTGCTTC. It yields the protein CASSRDVYEQCF.

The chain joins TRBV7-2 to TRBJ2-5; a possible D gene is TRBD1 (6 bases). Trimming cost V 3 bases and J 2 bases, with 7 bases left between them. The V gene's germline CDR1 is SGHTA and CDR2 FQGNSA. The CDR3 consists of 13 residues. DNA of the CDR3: TGTGCCAGCAGCTTTGGACAGCAAGAGACCCAGTACTTC. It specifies CASSFGQQETQYF.

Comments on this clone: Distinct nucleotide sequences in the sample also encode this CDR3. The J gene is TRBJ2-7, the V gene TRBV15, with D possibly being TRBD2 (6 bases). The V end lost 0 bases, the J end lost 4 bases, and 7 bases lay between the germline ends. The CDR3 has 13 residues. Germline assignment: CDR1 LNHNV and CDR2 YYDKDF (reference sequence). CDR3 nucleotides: TGTGCCACCAGCAGAGATCGGGGGTACGAGCAGTACTTC. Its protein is CATSRDRGYEQYF.

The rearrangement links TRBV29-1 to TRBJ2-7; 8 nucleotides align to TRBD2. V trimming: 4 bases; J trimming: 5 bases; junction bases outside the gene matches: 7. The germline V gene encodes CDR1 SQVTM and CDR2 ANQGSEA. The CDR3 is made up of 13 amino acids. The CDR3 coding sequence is TGCAGCGTTGGCACTAGCGGCCTTAACGAGCAGTACTTC. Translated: CSVGTSGLNEQYF.

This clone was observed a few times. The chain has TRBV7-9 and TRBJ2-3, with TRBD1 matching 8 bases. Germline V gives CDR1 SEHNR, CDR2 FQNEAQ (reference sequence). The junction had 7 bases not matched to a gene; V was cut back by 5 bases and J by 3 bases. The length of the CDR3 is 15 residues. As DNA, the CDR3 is TGTGCCAGCAGCACCCGGACAGGGTTAACAGATACGCAGTATTTT. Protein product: CASSTRTGLTDTQYF.

The CDR3 nucleotides read TGTGCCAGCACCTCTCCGGACAGGGGTGGTAATGAGCAGTTCTTC. Its protein is CASTSPDRGGNEQFF. The chain recombines TRBV6-5 with TRBJ2-1; TRBD1 matches at 9 bases. The germline CDR1 and CDR2 sequences are MNHEY and SVGAGI. J was trimmed by 7 bases and V by 7 bases; bases with no gene match: 11. The CDR3 has 15 residues.

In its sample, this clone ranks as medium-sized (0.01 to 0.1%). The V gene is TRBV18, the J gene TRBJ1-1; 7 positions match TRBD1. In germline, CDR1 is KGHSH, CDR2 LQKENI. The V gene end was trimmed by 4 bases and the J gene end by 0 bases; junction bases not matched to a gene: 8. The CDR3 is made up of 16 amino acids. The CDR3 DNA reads TGTGCCAGCTCACAAACGACAGGGCTCTTGAACACTGAAGCTTTCTTT. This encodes CASSQTTGLLNTEAFF.